The following is a T cell receptor beta chain sequence with its context. Its antigen is not identified. This entry is derived from a study of Ad26.COV2.S vaccination and SARS-CoV-2 variants. Study-wide points: Breadth of non-spike TCRs did not differ between vaccinees and placebo recipients.

Treatment indicated: about 20 received Ad26.COV2.S at low or high dose, single or two shots; five or six received placebo; per-sample allocation not given. Sampling was done on day 63 after the first vaccine or placebo injection. From germline, CDR1 is SGHAT and CDR2 FQNNGV. V lost 5 bases and J 1 base, leaving 17 bases between the germline ends. The CDR3 spans 16 residues. TCRdb keeps only in-frame clones here, not all; method: immunoSEQ multiplex PCR. This table holds about 250,000 clones, more than 75% found once. The TCR comes from a person between 18 and 59 years old who received the Ad26.COV2.S COVID-19 vaccine or a placebo. This sequence joins TRBV11-2 and TRBJ1-1; possibly TRBD1 for D (6 bases). This specimen consisted of peripheral blood, obtained in a trial of Ad26.COV2.S vaccine versus placebo. The CDR3 loop reads CASSPPQGLENTEAFF. CDR3 sequence (DNA): TGTGCCAGCAGCCCACCGCAGGGGCTCGAGAACACTGAAGCTTTCTTT.